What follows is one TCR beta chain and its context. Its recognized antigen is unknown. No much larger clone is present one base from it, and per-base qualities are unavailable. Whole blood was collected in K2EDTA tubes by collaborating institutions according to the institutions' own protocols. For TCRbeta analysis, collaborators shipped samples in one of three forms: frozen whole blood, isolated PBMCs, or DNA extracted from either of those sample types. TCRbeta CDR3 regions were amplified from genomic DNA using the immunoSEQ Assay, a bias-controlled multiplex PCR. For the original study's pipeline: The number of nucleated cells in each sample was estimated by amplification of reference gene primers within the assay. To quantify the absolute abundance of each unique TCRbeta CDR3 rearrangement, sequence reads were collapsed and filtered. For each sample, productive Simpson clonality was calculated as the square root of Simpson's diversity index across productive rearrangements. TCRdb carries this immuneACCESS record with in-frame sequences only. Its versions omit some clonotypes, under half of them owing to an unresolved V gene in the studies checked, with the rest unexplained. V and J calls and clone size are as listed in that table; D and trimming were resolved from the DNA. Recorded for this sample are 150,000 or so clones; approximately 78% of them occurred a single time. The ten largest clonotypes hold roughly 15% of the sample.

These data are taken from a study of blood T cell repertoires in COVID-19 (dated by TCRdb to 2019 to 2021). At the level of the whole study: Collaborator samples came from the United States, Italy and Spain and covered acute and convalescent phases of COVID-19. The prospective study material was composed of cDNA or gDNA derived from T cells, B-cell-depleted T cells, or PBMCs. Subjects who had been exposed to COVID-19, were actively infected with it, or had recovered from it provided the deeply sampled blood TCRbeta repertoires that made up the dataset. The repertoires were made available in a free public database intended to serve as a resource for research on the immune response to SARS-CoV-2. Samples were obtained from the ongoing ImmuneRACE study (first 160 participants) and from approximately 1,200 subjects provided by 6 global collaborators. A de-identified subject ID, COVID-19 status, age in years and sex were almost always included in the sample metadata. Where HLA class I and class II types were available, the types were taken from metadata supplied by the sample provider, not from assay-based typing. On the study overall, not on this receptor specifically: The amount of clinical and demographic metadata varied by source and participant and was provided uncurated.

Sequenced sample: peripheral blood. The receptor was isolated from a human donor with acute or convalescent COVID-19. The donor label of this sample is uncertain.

In nucleotides, the sequence is TGTGCCAGCAGTTTAAGGGGGTTTGGCACAGATACGCAGTATTTT. It translates as CASSLRGFGTDTQYF. Recombination joined TRBV27 with TRBJ2-3; TRBD1 could be the D gene, as 6 bases match. The junction shows trimming of 2 bases on V and 1 base on J, plus 10 bases between the germline ends. CDR3 length: 15 amino acids, cysteine to phenylalanine. Only CDR3 DNA remains: 45 bases, in frame from the first base. CDR1 MNHEY and CDR2 SMNVEV are derived from the germline V gene (reference sequence).